These 18 T cell receptor beta chains share one sample of origin, sequenced in a study of blood T cell repertoires in COVID-19. This table comes from immunoSEQ multiplex PCR, and its TCRdb copy is limited to in-frame clones, with some not included. The sample comprises approximately 50,000 clones, 75% to 90% of which are singletons, and 15% to 20% rests with the top ten. Sequencing used peripheral blood. The receptor source for this set is a human donor in a cohort sampled during active COVID-19.

The rearrangement links TRBV5-1 to TRBJ2-7; 9 nucleotides align to TRBD1. Germline V lookup: CDR1 SGHRS, CDR2 YFSETQ. J gave up 3 bases and V 1 base, and 8 bases lay outside the gene matches. The CDR3 length is 16 residues. The CDR3 DNA reads as TGCGCCAGCAGCTTGAGTTCGGGGACAGGGCTCTACGAGCAGTACTTC. Translation gives CASSLSSGTGLYEQYF.

This chain links TRBV6-1 with TRBJ2-1; 7 positions match TRBD2. With V trimmed by 3 bases and J by 5 bases, 16 bases remained unmatched. CDR3 length equals 18 residues. The V gene's germline CDR1 is MNHNS and CDR2 SASEGT. The CDR3 loop is CASSDLGMERDPNNEQFF. The DNA of the CDR3 is TGTGCCAGCAGTGACCTAGGAATGGAGCGGGACCCTAACAATGAGCAGTTCTTC.

The chain is built from TRBV28 and TRBJ1-5, with 9 bases that match TRBD1. The CDR3 is 16 residues long. The J segment lost 2 bases and the V segment lost 5 bases, leaving 7 bases of the junction unmatched. Germline CDR1 MDHEN, CDR2 SYDVKM. This chain's CDR3 is CASSLRTGEGNQPQHF. CDR3 bases: TGTGCCAGCAGTCTCAGGACAGGGGAAGGCAATCAGCCCCAGCATTTT.

The chain employs TRBV6-5 and TRBJ1-2, with 7 bases lining up with TRBD1. CDR1 and CDR2 from the germline V gene are MNHEY and SVGAGI. The CDR3 loop spans 14 amino acids. V trimming: 7 bases; J trimming: 4 bases; junction bases outside the gene matches: 9. For the CDR3, the DNA is TGTGCCAGCACTCCCGGACAGGCCTCCTATGGCTACACCTTC. Translating gives CASTPGQASYGYTF.

The chain links TRBV5-6 to TRBJ2-7; 10 nucleotides align to TRBD2. This CDR3 is built from 14 residues. CDR1 is SGHDT and CDR2 is YYEEEE in the germline V gene. V dropped 4 bases and J dropped 4; count of bases not matched to a gene: 5. The CDR3 region is CASSREGLAYEQYF. CDR3 nucleotide sequence: TGTGCCAGCAGCCGGGAGGGACTAGCGTACGAGCAGTACTTC. Full variable domain (rest looked up from reference TRBV5-6 and TRBJ2-7): DAGVTQSPTHLIKTRGQQVTLRCSPKSGHDTVSWYQQALGQGPQFIFQYYEEEERQRGNFPDRFSGHQFPNYSSELNVNALLLGDSALYLCASSREGLAYEQYFGPGTRLTVT.

The V and J genes are TRBV5-5 and TRBJ2-5; 11 bases agree with TRBD2. The length of the CDR3 is 16 residues. Germline-derived CDR1 and CDR2 are SGHKS and YYEKEE (reference sequence). V lost 4 bases to trimming and J lost 1 base; unmatched junction nucleotides: 6. Written as DNA, the CDR3 is TGTGCCAGCAGCCTACGACTAGCGGGGACCCAAGAGACCCAGTACTTC. Amino acids: CASSLRLAGTQETQYF.

This clone was observed a handful of times. V usage is TRBV5-6 and J usage is TRBJ2-3, with 9 bases that match TRBD1. The CDR3 covers 19 residues. Losses at the gene ends were 2 bases for V and 5 bases for J; bases not matched to a gene: 18. Germline CDR1 reads SGHDT; CDR2 reads YYEEEE. DNA for the CDR3: TGTGCCAGCAGCTTAGGACAAAACAGGGGGCAATCGGCGGGAGATACGCAGTATTTT. It codes for CASSLGQNRGQSAGDTQYF.

The V call is TRBV5-4, the J call TRBJ1-2; D is perhaps TRBD1 (6 bases). The CDR3 contains 13 residues. V shed 3 bases and J shed 4 bases, with 10 bases lying between them. Germline V gene sequence: CDR1 SGHNT, CDR2 YYREEE (reference sequence). Here the CDR3 reads CASSSRGSYGYTF. The DNA of the CDR3 is TGTGCCAGCAGCTCCAGGGGATCCTATGGCTACACCTTC.

The gene calls are TRBV1 and TRBJ2-3; no DNA check was done on the table's D call, TRBD1. TRBV1 is flagged as a pseudogene. There are 15 residues in the CDR3. The CDR3 loop reads CTSSQGTGDTDTQYF. For the CDR3, the DNA is TGCACCAGCAGCCAAGGGACAGGAGACACAGATACGCAGTATTTT.

Remarks on this clone: The junction does not match germline at one end; this may be a read error. This rearrangement joins TRBV6-2 or TRBV6-3 to TRBJ2-7; no reliable D call. The CDR3 loop spans 15 amino acids. CDR1 is MNHEY and CDR2 is SVGEGT in the germline V gene. The CDR3: CASSYSIPQSGIHSF. The CDR3 coding sequence is TGTGCCAGCAGTTACTCGATTCCGCAAAGTGGTATCCACTCCTTC.

V usage is TRBV29-1 and J usage is TRBJ1-1; no firm D call. From germline, CDR1 is SQVTM and CDR2 ANQGSEA. The CDR3 extends over 16 amino acids. V dropped 4 bases and J dropped 0 bases, with 18 bases sitting between them. The chain's CDR3 is CSVGETSTGMNTEAFF. The CDR3 nucleotides are TGCAGCGTTGGGGAAACTTCGACGGGAATGAACACTGAAGCTTTCTTT.

The gene calls are TRBV2 and TRBJ1-2; D possibly corresponds to TRBD1 (6 bases). Trimming stripped 10 bases from V and 0 bases from J, with 12 bases between. This CDR3 is 13 amino acids long. The V gene's germline CDR1 is SNHLY and CDR2 FYNNEI. CDR3 in amino acids: CATRQESNYGYTF. CDR3 nucleotides: TGTGCCACCCGACAGGAGTCTAACTATGGCTACACCTTC. Full variable domain (missing parts from reference TRBV2 and TRBJ1-2): EPEVTQTPSHQVTQMGQEVILRCVPISNHLYFYWYRQILGQKVEFLVSFYNNEISEKSEIFDDQFSVERPDGSNFTLKIRSTKLEDSAMYFCATRQESNYGYTFGSGTRLTVV.

The chain has TRBV5-4 and TRBJ2-5; D may be TRBD2 (6 bases). Germline CDR1 reads SGHNT; CDR2 reads YYREEE (reference sequence). The ends were cut back, 2 bases at V and 0 bases at J, with 8 bases in the middle. The CDR3 loop spans 14 amino acids. The CDR3 loop is CASSFGLNQETQYF. The CDR3, as DNA: TGTGCCAGCAGCTTTGGACTAAACCAAGAGACCCAGTACTTC.

The count of this clone is one. This sequence joins TRBV5-1 and TRBJ2-7; 13 bases agree with TRBD2. V dropped 4 bases and J dropped 2; count of bases not matched to a gene: 6. The CDR3 spans 16 residues. Germline lookup yields CDR1 SGHRS and CDR2 YFSETQ. CDR3 in amino acids: CASSPTGTSGAYEQYF. CDR3 coding DNA: TGCGCCAGCAGCCCGACGGGGACTAGCGGGGCCTACGAGCAGTACTTC. Full variable domain (remainder filled in from reference TRBV5-1 and TRBJ2-7): KAGVTQTPRYLIKTRGQQVTLSCSPISGHRSVSWYQQTPGQGLQFLFEYFSETQRNKGNFPGRFSGRQFSNSRSEMNVSTLELGDSALYLCASSPTGTSGAYEQYFGPGTRLTVT.

This chain connects TRBV10-3 to TRBJ2-5; 8 positions agree with TRBD2. CDR3 length: 16 residues. Germline lookup yields CDR1 ENHRY and CDR2 SYGVKD. J gave up 5 bases and V 8 bases, and 16 bases lay outside the gene matches. For the CDR3, the DNA is TGTGCCATCGGGGGGCTAGCGGGCCCCGGGGGGGAGACCCAGTACTTC. This encodes CAIGGLAGPGGETQYF.

This chain joins TRBV30 and TRBJ1-1; TRBD1 agrees at 9 bases. CDR3 length: 15 amino acids. Germline CDR1 reads GTSNPN; CDR2 reads SVGIG (reference sequence). The junction had 10 bases not matched to a gene; V was cut back by 4 bases and J by 4 bases. The CDR3 reads CAWMIQGARSTEAFF. As DNA, the CDR3 is TGTGCCTGGATGATACAGGGGGCGCGAAGCACTGAAGCTTTCTTT.

The DNA of the CDR3 is TGTGCCACCAGCAGAGGGTACGGCCAAGAGACCCAGTACTTC. It specifies CATSRGYGQETQYF. The rearrangement joins TRBV15 to TRBJ2-5; D unclear. The CDR3 has 14 residues. V lost 1 base and J lost 1, with 7 bases in between. Germline V gene data show CDR1 as LNHNV and CDR2 as YYDKDF (reference sequence). The entire variable domain, with the rest obtained from reference TRBV15 and TRBJ2-5, is as follows: DAMVIQNPRYQVTQFGKPVTLSCSQTLNHNVMYWYQQKSSQAPKLLFHYYDKDFNNEADTPDNFQSRRPNTSFCFLDIRSPGLGDTAMYLCATSRGYGQETQYFGPGTRLLVL.

The chain employs TRBV24-1 and TRBJ2-4, with 14 bases lining up with TRBD2. There are 16 residues in the CDR3. Germline V gene lookup returns CDR1 KGHDR and CDR2 SFDVKD. J was trimmed by 5 bases and V by 5 bases; bases with no gene match: 4. CDR3 sequence (DNA): TGTGCCACCAGTGCCCCGGGACTAGCGGGAGAAAACATTCAGTACTTC. Translated: CATSAPGLAGENIQYF.